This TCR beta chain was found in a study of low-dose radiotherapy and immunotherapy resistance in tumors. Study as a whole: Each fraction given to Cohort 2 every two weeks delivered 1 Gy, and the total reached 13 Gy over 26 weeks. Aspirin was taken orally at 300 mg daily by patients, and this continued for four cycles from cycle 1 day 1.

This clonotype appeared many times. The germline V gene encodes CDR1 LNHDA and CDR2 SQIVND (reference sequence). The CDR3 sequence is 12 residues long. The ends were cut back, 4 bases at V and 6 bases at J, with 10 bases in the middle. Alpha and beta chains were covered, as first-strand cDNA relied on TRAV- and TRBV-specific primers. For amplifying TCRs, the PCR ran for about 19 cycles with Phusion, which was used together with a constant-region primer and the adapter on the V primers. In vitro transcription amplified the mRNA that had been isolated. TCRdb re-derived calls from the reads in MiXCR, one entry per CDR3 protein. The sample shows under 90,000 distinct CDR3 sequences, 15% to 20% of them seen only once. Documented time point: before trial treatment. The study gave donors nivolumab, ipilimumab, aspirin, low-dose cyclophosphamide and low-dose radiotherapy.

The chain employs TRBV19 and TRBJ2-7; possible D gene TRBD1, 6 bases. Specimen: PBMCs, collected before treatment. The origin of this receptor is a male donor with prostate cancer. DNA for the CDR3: TGTGCCAGTAGTAGAACAGGGACCGAGCAGTACTTC. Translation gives CASSRTGTEQYF. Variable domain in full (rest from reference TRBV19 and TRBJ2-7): DGGITQSPKYLFRKEGQNVTLSCEQNLNHDAMYWYRQDPGQGLRLIYYSQIVNDFQKGDIAEGYSVSREKKESFPLTVTSAQKNPTAFYLCASSRTGTEQYFGPGTRLTVT.